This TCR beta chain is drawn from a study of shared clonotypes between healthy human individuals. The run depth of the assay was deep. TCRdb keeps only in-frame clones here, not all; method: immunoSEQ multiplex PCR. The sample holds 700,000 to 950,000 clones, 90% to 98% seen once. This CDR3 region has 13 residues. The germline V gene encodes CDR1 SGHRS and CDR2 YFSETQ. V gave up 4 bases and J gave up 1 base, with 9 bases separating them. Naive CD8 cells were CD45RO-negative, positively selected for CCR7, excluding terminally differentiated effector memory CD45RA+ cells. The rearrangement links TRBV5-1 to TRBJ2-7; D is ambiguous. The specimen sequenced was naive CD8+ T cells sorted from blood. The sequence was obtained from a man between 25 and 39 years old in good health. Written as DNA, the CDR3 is TGCGCCAGCAGCCAGGTCAATTCCTACGAGCAGTACTTC. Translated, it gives CASSQVNSYEQYF.